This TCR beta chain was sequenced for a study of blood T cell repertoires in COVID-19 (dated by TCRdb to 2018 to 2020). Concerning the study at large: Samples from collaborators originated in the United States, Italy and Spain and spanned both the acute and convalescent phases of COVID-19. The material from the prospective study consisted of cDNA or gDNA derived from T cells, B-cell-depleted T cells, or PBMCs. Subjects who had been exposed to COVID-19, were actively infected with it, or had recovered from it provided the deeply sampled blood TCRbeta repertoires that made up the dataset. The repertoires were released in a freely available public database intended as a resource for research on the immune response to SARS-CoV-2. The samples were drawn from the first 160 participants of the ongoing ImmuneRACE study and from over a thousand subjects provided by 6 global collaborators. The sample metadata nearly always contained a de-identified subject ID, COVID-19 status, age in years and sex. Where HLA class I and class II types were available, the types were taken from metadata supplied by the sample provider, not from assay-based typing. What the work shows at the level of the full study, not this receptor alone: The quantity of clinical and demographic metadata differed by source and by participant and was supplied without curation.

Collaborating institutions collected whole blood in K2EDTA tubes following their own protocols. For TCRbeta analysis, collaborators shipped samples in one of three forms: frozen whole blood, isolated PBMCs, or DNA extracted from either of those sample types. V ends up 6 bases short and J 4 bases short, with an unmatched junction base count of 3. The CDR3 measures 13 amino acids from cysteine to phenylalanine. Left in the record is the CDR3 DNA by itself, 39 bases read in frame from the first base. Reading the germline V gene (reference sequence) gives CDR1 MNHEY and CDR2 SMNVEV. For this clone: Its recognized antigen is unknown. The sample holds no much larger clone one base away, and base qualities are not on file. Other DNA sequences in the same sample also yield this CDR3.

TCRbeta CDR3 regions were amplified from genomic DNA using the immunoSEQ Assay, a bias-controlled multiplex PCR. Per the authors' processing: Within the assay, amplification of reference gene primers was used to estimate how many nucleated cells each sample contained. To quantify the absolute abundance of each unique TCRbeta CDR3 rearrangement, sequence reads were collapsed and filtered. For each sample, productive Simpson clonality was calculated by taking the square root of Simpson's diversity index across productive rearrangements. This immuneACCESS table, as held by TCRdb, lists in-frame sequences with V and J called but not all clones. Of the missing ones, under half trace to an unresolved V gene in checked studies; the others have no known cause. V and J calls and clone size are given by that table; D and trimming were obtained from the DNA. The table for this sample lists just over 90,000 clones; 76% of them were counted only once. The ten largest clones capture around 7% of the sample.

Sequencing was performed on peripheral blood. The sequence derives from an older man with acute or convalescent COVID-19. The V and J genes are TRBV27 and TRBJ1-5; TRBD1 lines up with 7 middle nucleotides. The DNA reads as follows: TGTGCCAGCAGCCGGGACAGTAATCAGCCCCAGCATTTT. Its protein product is CASSRDSNQPQHF.